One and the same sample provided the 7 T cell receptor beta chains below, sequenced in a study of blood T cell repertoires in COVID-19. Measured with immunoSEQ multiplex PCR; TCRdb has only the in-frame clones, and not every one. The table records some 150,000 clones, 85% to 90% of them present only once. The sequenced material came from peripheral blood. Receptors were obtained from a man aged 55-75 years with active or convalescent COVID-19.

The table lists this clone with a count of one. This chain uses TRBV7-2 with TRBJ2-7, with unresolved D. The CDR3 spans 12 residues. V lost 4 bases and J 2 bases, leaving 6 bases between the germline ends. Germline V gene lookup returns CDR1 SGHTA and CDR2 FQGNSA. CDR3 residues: CASSSQTYEQYF. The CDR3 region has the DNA TGTGCCAGCAGCTCCCAGACCTACGAGCAGTACTTC.

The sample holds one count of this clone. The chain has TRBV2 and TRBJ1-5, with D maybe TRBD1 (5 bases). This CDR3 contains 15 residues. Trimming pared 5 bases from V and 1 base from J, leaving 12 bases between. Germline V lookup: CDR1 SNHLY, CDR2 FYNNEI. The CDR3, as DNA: TGTGCCAGCAGTATCAGGGCGCGGAGCAATCAGCCCCAGCATTTT. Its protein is CASSIRARSNQPQHF.

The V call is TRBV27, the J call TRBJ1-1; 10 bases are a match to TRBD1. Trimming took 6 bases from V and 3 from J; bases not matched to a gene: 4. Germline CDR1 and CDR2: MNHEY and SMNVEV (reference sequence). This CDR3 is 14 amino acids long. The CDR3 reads CASSSDRGHTEAFF. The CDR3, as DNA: TGTGCCAGCAGCTCAGACAGGGGGCACACTGAAGCTTTCTTT.

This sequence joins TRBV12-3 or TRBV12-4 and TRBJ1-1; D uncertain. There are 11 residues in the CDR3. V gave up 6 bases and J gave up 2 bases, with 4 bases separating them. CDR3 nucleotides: TGTGCCAGCAGACATAACACTGAAGCTTTCTTT. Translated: CASRHNTEAFF.

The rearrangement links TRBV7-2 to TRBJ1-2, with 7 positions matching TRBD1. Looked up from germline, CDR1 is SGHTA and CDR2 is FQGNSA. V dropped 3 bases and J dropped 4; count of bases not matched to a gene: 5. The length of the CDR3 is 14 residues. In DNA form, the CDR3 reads TGTGCCAGCAGCTTCAGGGGGGCGGGCTATGGCTACACCTTC. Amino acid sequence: CASSFRGAGYGYTF.

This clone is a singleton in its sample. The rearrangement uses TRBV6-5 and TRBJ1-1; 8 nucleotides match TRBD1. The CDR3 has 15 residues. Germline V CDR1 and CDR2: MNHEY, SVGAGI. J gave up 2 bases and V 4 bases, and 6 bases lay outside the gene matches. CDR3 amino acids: CASSSISGGNTEAFF. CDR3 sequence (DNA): TGTGCCAGCAGTTCCATCTCAGGGGGCAACACTGAAGCTTTCTTT.

CDR3 sequence: CASRRGTGMTEAFF. CDR3 DNA: TGTGCCAGCAGGCGGGGGACAGGGATGACTGAAGCTTTCTTT. V gene TRBV28 combines with J gene TRBJ1-1, with TRBD1 matching 9 bases. Germline CDR1 MDHEN, CDR2 SYDVKM. Trimming took 6 bases from V and 5 from J; bases not matched to a gene: 7. The CDR3 contains 14 residues. Combining the CDR3 with reference TRBV28 and TRBJ1-1 gives the whole variable domain DVKVTQSSRYLVKRTGEKVFLECVQDMDHENMFWYRQDPGLGLRLIYFSYDVKMKEKGDIPEGYSVSREKKERFSLILESASTNQTSMYLCASRRGTGMTEAFFGQGTRLTVV.